This TCR beta chain was obtained from a study of immune evolution from preneoplasia to lung adenocarcinoma. Findings and limits, study-wide: Top clone frequencies peaked in normal lung, apparently declining through invasive adenocarcinoma. Later-stage lesions appeared to have more T cells, more diversity, less clonality.

Between the mid-2010s and the late 2010s, patients underwent resection in Japan or China. Comment on this clone: Its antigen remains unknown.

Method: immunoSEQ multiplex PCR; TCRdb's copy keeps in-frame clones and lacks some. The data hold over 4,500 clones, with nearly 80% observed a single time. Sequenced material: FFPE normal lung tissue adjacent to the tumor. This receptor was identified in a person in their sixties with lung adenocarcinoma.

CDR3 sequence: CASSLIGLGTGGGTNEKLFF. The CDR3 DNA sequence: TGTGCCAGCAGCTTAATCGGTCTGGGGACAGGGGGCGGAACTAATGAAAAACTGTTTTTT. The V call is TRBV7-8, the J call TRBJ1-4, with 12 bases that match TRBD1. Trimming removed 2 bases from V and 1 base from J; junction bases left unmatched: 11. The CDR3 covers 20 residues. CDR1 SGHVS and CDR2 FQNEAQ come from the germline V gene.